This passage covers 2 T cell receptor beta chains from one sample sequenced in a study of technical replicates of blood from a handful of donors. Only in-frame clones appear in the TCRdb table, and some are missing; sequencing was by immunoSEQ multiplex PCR. The profile shows 100,000 or so clones, about 96% of them singletons. The sample comprised T cells isolated from PBMCs. The receptors were gathered from a human donor in good health.

The rearrangement links TRBV9 to TRBJ1-5; 9 bases match TRBD1. With V trimmed by 7 bases and J by 4 bases, 3 bases remained unmatched. Germline lookup yields CDR1 SGDLS and CDR2 YYNGEE. The CDR3 has 13 residues. The CDR3 loop is CASGTGLNQPQHF. CDR3 nucleotides: TGTGCCAGCGGGACAGGGTTGAATCAGCCCCAGCATTTT. Combining the CDR3 with reference TRBV9 and TRBJ1-5 gives the whole variable domain DSGVTQTPKHLITATGQRVTLRCSPRSGDLSVYWYQQSLDQGLQFLIQYYNGEERAKGNILERFSAQQFPDLHSELNLSSLELGDSALYFCASGTGLNQPQHFGDGTRLSIL.

The chain's CDR3 is CASNSFADTQYF. CDR3 bases: TGTGCCAGCAACTCATTCGCAGATACGCAGTATTTT. This chain joins TRBV28 and TRBJ2-3, with D unresolved. V was shortened by 7 bases and J by 4 bases, with 9 bases between the two germline ends. The CDR3 length is 12 residues. Germline CDR1 is MDHEN and CDR2 is SYDVKM.